This T cell receptor (beta chain) appears in the sequencing data of a study of T cells in narcolepsy. In regard to this clone: Antigen specificity is unknown.

Germline loops: CDR1 SGHTA, CDR2 FQGTGA. The CDR3 has 17 amino acids. Trimming removed 1 base at V and 5 bases at J, with 18 bases between. The table came from immunoSEQ multiplex PCR; TCRdb's copy has only in-frame clones and leaves some out. Here the sample spans some 32,000 clones, around 80% being singletons. Study-wide points: Autoreactive clonotypes reportedly recurred in blood of same and different patients, not controls.

The rearrangement joins TRBV7-3 to TRBJ2-1, with no clear D. This receptor was taken from a human donor with narcolepsy. The specimen was CD45RA- memory CD4+ T cells from PBMCs. This CDR3 is CASSLNIRGRPNNEQFF. In nucleotides, the CDR3 is TGTGCCAGCAGCTTAAATATACGTGGTAGACCTAACAATGAGCAGTTCTTC.